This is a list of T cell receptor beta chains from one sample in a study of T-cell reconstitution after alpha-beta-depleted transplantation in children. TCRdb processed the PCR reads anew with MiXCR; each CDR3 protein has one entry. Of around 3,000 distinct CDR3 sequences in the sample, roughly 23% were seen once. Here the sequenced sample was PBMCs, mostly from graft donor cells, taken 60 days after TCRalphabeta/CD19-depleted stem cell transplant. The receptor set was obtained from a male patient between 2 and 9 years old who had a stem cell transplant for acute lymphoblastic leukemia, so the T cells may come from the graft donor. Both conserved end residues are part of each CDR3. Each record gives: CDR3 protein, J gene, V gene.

CDR3 protein: CASSLAGLAGEEDTQYF
J gene: TRBJ2-3
V gene: TRBV7-9

CDR3 protein: CASSPWAGSNQPQHF
J gene: TRBJ1-5
V gene: TRBV18

CDR3 protein: CASSLEGEAETQYF
J gene: TRBJ2-5
V gene: TRBV13

CDR3 protein: CSARGGLAIHEQYF
J gene: TRBJ2-7
V gene: TRBV20-1

CDR3 protein: CASSLKGSGELFF
J gene: TRBJ2-2
V gene: TRBV7-9

CDR3 protein: CASLSQGIGGYTF
J gene: TRBJ1-2
V gene: TRBV28

CDR3 protein: CASSRAGVGTGELFF
J gene: TRBJ2-2
V gene: TRBV6-5

CDR3 protein: CASSVPSRGAGEHTGELFF
J gene: TRBJ2-2
V gene: TRBV9

CDR3 protein: CSPRWAGSTDTQYF
J gene: TRBJ2-3
V gene: TRBV29-1

CDR3 protein: CASTHAHRDNSPLHF
J gene: TRBJ1-6
V gene: TRBV27

CDR3 protein: CASSESSGTEAFF
J gene: TRBJ1-1
V gene: TRBV2

CDR3 protein: CASSLAGGYNEQFF
J gene: TRBJ2-1
V gene: TRBV11-2

CDR3 protein: CASSLEYGTAYGYTF
J gene: TRBJ1-2
V gene: TRBV7-2

CDR3 protein: CASSLAGGPTDTQYF
J gene: TRBJ2-3
V gene: TRBV7-2

CDR3 protein: CASSSRGRGETQYF
J gene: TRBJ2-5
V gene: TRBV28

CDR3 protein: CASSQGIHNEQFF
J gene: TRBJ2-1
V gene: TRBV14

CDR3 protein: CASSFGLAWGGEQFF
J gene: TRBJ2-1
V gene: TRBV2

CDR3 protein: CATSRGLAEGDRQFF
J gene: TRBJ2-1
V gene: TRBV15

CDR3 protein: CVSNYTAGTDTQYF
J gene: TRBJ2-3
V gene: TRBV6-2/TRBV6-3

CDR3 protein: CASSSWARRETQYF
J gene: TRBJ2-5
V gene: TRBV5-6

CDR3 protein: CATSREPQDTQYF
J gene: TRBJ2-3
V gene: TRBV15

CDR3 protein: CATWWNGELFF
J gene: TRBJ2-2
V gene: TRBV24-1

CDR3 protein: CASSVTGTGTGELFF
J gene: TRBJ2-2
V gene: TRBV5-1

CDR3 protein: CASSQGLAGTGELFF
J gene: TRBJ2-2
V gene: TRBV7-9

CDR3 protein: CASSRDRSTDTQYF
J gene: TRBJ2-3
V gene: TRBV7-2

CDR3 protein: CASSLAEQGWEPQHF
J gene: TRBJ1-5
V gene: TRBV7-9

CDR3 protein: CASSFGTWVTGELFF
J gene: TRBJ2-2
V gene: TRBV5-6

CDR3 protein: CASSPGQGNSEALF
J gene: TRBJ1-1
V gene: TRBV5-1

CDR3 protein: CAWSAGFGELFF
J gene: TRBJ2-2
V gene: TRBV30

CDR3 protein: CASSLFWWELFF
J gene: TRBJ2-2
V gene: TRBV7-9

CDR3 protein: CASSATGHDYEQYF
J gene: TRBJ2-7
V gene: TRBV9

CDR3 protein: CASSFGPYSAGYGYTF
J gene: TRBJ1-2
V gene: TRBV7-9

CDR3 protein: CASSFGGNQPQHF
J gene: TRBJ1-5
V gene: TRBV5-6

CDR3 protein: CASSRPLGGSDTQYF
J gene: TRBJ2-3
V gene: TRBV4-1

CDR3 protein: CASSPLAGGHSEQYF
J gene: TRBJ2-7
V gene: TRBV5-1

CDR3 protein: CASSLVPEGRLAWNTIYF
J gene: TRBJ1-3
V gene: TRBV5-8

CDR3 protein: CASSSYRGFTDTQYF
J gene: TRBJ2-3
V gene: TRBV12-3/TRBV12-4

CDR3 protein: CAGTETQYF
J gene: TRBJ2-5
V gene: TRBV10-3

CDR3 protein: CASSTGVRVAEAFF
J gene: TRBJ1-1
V gene: TRBV7-6

CDR3 protein: CASSSPRRRSSYNEQFF
J gene: TRBJ2-1
V gene: TRBV5-1

CDR3 protein: CASSRSGTSTDTQYF
J gene: TRBJ2-3
V gene: TRBV7-9

CDR3 protein: CASSQEGYRVYEQYF
J gene: TRBJ2-7
V gene: TRBV4-3

CDR3 protein: CASSIPWTSGLPDTQYF
J gene: TRBJ2-3
V gene: TRBV19

CDR3 protein: CASSFEGTGVFNTEAFF
J gene: TRBJ1-1
V gene: TRBV5-1

CDR3 protein: CASSHLTSGLMGEQFF
J gene: TRBJ2-1
V gene: TRBV14

CDR3 protein: CASTSGLQHEQYF
J gene: TRBJ2-7
V gene: TRBV6-2/TRBV6-3

CDR3 protein: CATADTPNTEAFF
J gene: TRBJ1-1
V gene: TRBV7-9

CDR3 protein: CASSPGTRDTQYF
J gene: TRBJ2-3
V gene: TRBV18

CDR3 protein: CASSLGPPTRGPYEQYF
J gene: TRBJ2-7
V gene: TRBV5-1

CDR3 protein: CASSLRGGGTETQYF
J gene: TRBJ2-5
V gene: TRBV4-3